This TCR beta chain is from a study of regulatory T cells in long-lasting Graves disease. As for this clonotype: One base away lies a much larger clone, so this may be a sequencing read error. In this CDR3 the conserved last residue, phenylalanine or tryptophan, is missing, so a read error is likely.

Time point noted: persistent/refractory GD, antithyroid drugs over 5 years with positive TRAb. There was RNA extracted from PBMCs, and the TCR library was made from it. The CDR3 has 14 residues. Germline V gives CDR1 SGHAT, CDR2 FQDESV (reference sequence). The J segment lost 3 bases and the V segment lost 3 bases, leaving 5 bases of the junction unmatched. With iRepertoire HTBI primers and Arm-PCR of CDR3 regions, TCR beta libraries were built. TCRdb analysed the multiplex PCR reads with MiXCR anew, one entry per CDR3 protein. The sample consists of hundreds of thousands of distinct CDR3 sequences, about 20% of them appearing once.

This specimen consisted of peripheral blood mononuclear cells (PBMCs), obtained when the disease was refractory, from a patient treated with antithyroid drugs. The chain couples TRBV11-1 to TRBJ2-7, with 7 bases matching TRBD1. This TCR derives from a female donor with Graves disease. The CDR3 sequence: CASSFNRGNYEQYL. The CDR3 DNA follows: TGTGCCAGCAGCTTCAACAGGGGCAACTACGAGCAGTACCTC.